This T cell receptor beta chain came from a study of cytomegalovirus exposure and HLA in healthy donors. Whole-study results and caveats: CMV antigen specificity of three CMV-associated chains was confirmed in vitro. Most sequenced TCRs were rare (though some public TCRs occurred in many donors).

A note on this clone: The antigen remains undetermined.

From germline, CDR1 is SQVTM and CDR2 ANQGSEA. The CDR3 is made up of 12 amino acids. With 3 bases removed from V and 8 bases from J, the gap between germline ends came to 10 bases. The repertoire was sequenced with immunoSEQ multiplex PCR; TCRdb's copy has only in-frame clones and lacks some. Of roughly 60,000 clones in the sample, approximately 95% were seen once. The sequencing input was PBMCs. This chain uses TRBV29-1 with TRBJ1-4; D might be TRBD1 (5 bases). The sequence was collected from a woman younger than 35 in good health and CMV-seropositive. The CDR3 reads CSVDWGDEKLFF. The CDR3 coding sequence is TGCAGCGTTGATTGGGGGGACGAAAAACTGTTTTTT.